These 5 T cell receptor beta chains were all obtained from the same sample, sequenced in a study of blood T cell repertoires in COVID-19. Method: immunoSEQ multiplex PCR; TCRdb's copy keeps in-frame clones and lacks some. The sample holds roughly 260,000 clones, just over 90% seen once. Sequencing used PBMCs or T cells enriched from blood (not recorded which). The receptors were gathered from a young woman who had recovered from COVID-19.

The rearrangement uses TRBV5-1 and TRBJ2-7, with D possibly being TRBD2 (5 bases). The CDR3 contains 14 residues. The germline V gene encodes CDR1 SGHRS and CDR2 YFSETQ. Trimming stripped 4 bases from V and 5 bases from J, with 16 bases between. This CDR3 is CASSQDFNPNEQYF. The CDR3 coding sequence is TGCGCCAGCAGCCAGGACTTTAATCCCAACGAGCAGTACTTC.

The chain has TRBV9 and TRBJ1-4; D is possibly TRBD1 (6 bases). V lost 0 bases, J lost 6 bases, and 12 bases lay in between. The CDR3 sequence is 15 residues long. Germline-derived CDR1 and CDR2 are SGDLS and YYNGEE. The CDR3 coding sequence is TGTGCCAGCAGCGTAGGCGGACAGATTGATGAAAAACTGTTTTTT. Protein product: CASSVGGQIDEKLFF.

The chain's CDR3 is CASSQGEGRYGYTF. CDR3 bases: TGCGCCAGCAGCCAAGGCGAAGGGAGGTATGGCTACACCTTC. The rearrangement joins TRBV4-3 to TRBJ1-2; unclear D gene. Trimming cost V 1 base and J 5 bases, with 11 bases left between them. The germline gives CDR1 LGHNA, CDR2 YSLEER. The CDR3 is 14 residues long.

The chain uses TRBV5-1 and TRBJ2-7; 7 bases align to TRBD2. Trimming removed 5 bases from V and 1 base from J; junction bases left unmatched: 9. The CDR3 runs 15 residues. Germline V gene lookup returns CDR1 SGHRS and CDR2 YFSETQ. Written as DNA, the CDR3 is TGCGCCAGCAGGCTCCGGGACGGGGGGTCCTACGAGCAGTACTTC. This gives the protein CASRLRDGGSYEQYF.

This chain uses TRBV28 with TRBJ1-1; D uncertain. Germline assignment: CDR1 MDHEN and CDR2 SYDVKM. V lost 4 bases and J 1 base, leaving 4 bases between the germline ends. This CDR3 has 12 amino acids. The CDR3, as DNA: TGTGCCAGCAGTTCAGGGAACACTGAAGCTTTCTTT. Translating gives CASSSGNTEAFF.